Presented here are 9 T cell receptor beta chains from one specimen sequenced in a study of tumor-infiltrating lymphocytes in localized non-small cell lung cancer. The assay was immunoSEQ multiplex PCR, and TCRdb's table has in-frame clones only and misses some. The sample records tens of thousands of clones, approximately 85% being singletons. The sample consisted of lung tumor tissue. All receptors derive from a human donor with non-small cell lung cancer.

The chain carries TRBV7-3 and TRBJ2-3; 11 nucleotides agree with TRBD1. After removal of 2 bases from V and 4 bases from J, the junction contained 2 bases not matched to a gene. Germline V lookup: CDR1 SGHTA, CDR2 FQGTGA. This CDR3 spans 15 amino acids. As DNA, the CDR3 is TGTGCCAGCAGCTTAGGACAGGGGGCGGCAGATACGCAGTATTTT. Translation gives CASSLGQGAADTQYF.

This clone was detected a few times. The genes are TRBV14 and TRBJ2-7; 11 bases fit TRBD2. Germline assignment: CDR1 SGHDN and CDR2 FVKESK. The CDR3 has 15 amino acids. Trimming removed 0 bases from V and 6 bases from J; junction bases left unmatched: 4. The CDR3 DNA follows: TGTGCCAGCAGCCAAGAAGTAGCGGGGGGGCGCGAGCAGTACTTC. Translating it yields CASSQEVAGGREQYF.

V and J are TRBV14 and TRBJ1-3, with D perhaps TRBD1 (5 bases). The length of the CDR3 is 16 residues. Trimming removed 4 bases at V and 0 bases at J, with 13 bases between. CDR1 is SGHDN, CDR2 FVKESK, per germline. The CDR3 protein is CASSLQWGVSGNTIYF. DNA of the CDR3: TGTGCCAGCAGCCTTCAATGGGGGGTCTCTGGAAACACCATATATTTT. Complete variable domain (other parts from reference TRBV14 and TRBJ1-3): EAGVTQFPSHSVIEKGQTVTLRCDPISGHDNLYWYRRVMGKEIKFLLHFVKESKQDESGMPNNRFLAERTGGTYSTLKVQPAELEDSGVYFCASSLQWGVSGNTIYFGEGSWLTVV.

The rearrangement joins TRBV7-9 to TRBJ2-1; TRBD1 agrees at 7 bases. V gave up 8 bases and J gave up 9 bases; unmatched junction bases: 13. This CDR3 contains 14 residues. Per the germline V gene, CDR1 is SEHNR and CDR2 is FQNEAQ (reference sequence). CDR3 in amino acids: CASVRGQRNGEQFF. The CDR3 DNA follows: TGTGCCAGCGTCAGGGGACAGAGGAATGGTGAGCAGTTCTTC.

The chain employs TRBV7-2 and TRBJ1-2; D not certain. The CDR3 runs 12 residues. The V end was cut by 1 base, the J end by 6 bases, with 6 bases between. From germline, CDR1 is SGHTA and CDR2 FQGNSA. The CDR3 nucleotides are TGTGCCAGCAGCTTAGAGCGGAATGGCTACACCTTC. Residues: CASSLERNGYTF.

The CDR3: CASSPSAGSSDTQYF. The CDR3 DNA sequence: TGTGCCAGCAGCCCTTCAGCGGGGTCGTCAGATACGCAGTATTTT. The rearrangement links TRBV9 to TRBJ2-3; 7 bases align to TRBD2. CDR3 length: 15 amino acids. Germline values: CDR1 SGDLS, CDR2 YYNGEE. The junction had 9 bases not matched to a gene; V was cut back by 4 bases and J by 4 bases.

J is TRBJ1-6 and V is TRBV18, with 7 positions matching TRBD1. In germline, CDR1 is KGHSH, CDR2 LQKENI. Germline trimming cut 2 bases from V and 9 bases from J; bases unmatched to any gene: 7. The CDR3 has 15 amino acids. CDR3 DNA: TGTGCCAGCTCACCAGAGGGGGCCTGGGGTTCACCCCTCCACTTT. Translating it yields CASSPEGAWGSPLHF.

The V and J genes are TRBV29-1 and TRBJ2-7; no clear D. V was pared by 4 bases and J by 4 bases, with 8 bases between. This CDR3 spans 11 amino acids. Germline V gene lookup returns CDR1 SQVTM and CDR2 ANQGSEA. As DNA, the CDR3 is TGCAGCGTTGTAAGTTCGTACGAGCAGTACTTC. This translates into CSVVSSYEQYF.

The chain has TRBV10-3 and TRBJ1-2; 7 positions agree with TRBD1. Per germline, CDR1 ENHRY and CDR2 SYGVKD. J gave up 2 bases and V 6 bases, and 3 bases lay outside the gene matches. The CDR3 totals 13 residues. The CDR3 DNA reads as TGTGCCATCAGACCGACAGGGAACTATGGCTACACCTTC. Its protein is CAIRPTGNYGYTF.